These 30 T cell receptor beta chains came from one sample sequenced in a study of shared clonotypes between healthy human individuals. The assay was immunoSEQ multiplex PCR, and TCRdb's table has in-frame clones only and misses some. The sample includes some 580,000 clones, 98% of them seen just once. Positively selected for CCR7, the CD45RO-negative cells used as naive CD8 cells excluded terminally differentiated effector memory CD45RA+ cells. Sequenced: naive CD8+ T cells sorted from blood. These receptor sequences come from a man younger than 45 in good health.

This clone came up a few times. The genes are TRBV6-6 and TRBJ2-1; 10 bases line up with TRBD2. Germline lookup yields CDR1 MNHNY and CDR2 SVGAGI (reference sequence). The CDR3 extends over 15 amino acids. J lost 4 bases, V lost 7 bases, and 7 bases had no gene match. Here the CDR3 reads CASMEGTSEYNEQFF. DNA for the CDR3: TGTGCCAGCATGGAAGGGACTAGCGAGTACAATGAGCAGTTCTTC.

J is TRBJ1-1 and V is TRBV15, with TRBD1 identical over 8 bases. V trimming: 0 bases; J trimming: 2 bases; junction bases outside the gene matches: 2. From germline, CDR1 is LNHNV and CDR2 YYDKDF (reference sequence). The CDR3 runs to 15 residues. CDR3 residues: CATSRDRGQNTEAFF. The CDR3 nucleotides read TGTGCCACCAGCAGAGACAGGGGGCAAAACACTGAAGCTTTCTTT.

The sample holds one count of this clone. V gene TRBV19 combines with J gene TRBJ2-7; the D gene is possibly TRBD2 (6 bases). V lost 6 bases, J lost 1 base, and 16 bases lay in between. CDR1 is LNHDA and CDR2 is SQIVND in the germline V gene (reference sequence). The CDR3 is 15 amino acids. CDR3 residues: CASSSGQGGSYEQYF. CDR3 nucleotides: TGTGCCAGTAGCTCTGGCCAGGGAGGATCCTACGAGCAGTACTTC.

CDR3 coding DNA: TGTGCCAGCAGCTTAGTTTTTGGCGAGGACACCGGGGAGCTGTTTTTT. This translates into CASSLVFGEDTGELFF. The rearrangement uses TRBV7-9 and TRBJ2-2; D call uncertain. The germline gives CDR1 SEHNR, CDR2 FQNEAQ (reference sequence). The CDR3 runs to 16 residues. Trimming removed 1 base from V and 3 bases from J, with 12 bases in between.

In the case of this clone: Other DNA sequences from this sample encode an identical CDR3 as well. The chain has TRBV6-5 and TRBJ1-1; D gene unclear. V was trimmed by 3 bases and J by 5 bases, leaving 4 bases between them. The V gene's germline CDR1 is MNHEY and CDR2 SVGAGI. The CDR3 length is 11 residues. This CDR3 is CASSYGTEAFF. The CDR3 bases are TGTGCCAGCAGTTATGGTACTGAAGCTTTCTTT.

The chain joins TRBV30 to TRBJ1-3; D gene uncertain. Germline V gene data show CDR1 as GTSNPN and CDR2 as SVGIG (reference sequence). The CDR3 spans 15 residues. V was trimmed by 0 bases and J by 1 base, leaving 10 bases between them. The CDR3: CAWSVRGSSGNTIYF. DNA of the CDR3: TGTGCCTGGAGTGTACGGGGAAGTTCTGGAAACACCATATATTTT.

The chain uses TRBV2 and TRBJ2-7; TRBD2 matches 10 bases. CDR3 length: 12 amino acids. Germline lookup yields CDR1 SNHLY and CDR2 FYNNEI. J gave up 13 bases and V 7 bases, and 10 bases lay outside the gene matches. DNA for the CDR3: TGTGCCAGCACGGGGAGCGGGAGGGGCGACTACTTC. Its translation is CASTGSGRGDYF. Looking up the rest from reference TRBV2 and TRBJ2-7 gives the full variable domain: EPEVTQTPSHQVTQMGQEVILRCVPISNHLYFYWYRQILGQKVEFLVSFYNNEISEKSEIFDDQFSVERPDGSNFTLKIRSTKLEDSAMYFCASTGSGRGDYFGPGTRLTVT.

This sequence joins TRBV9 and TRBJ1-1; D gene ambiguous. This CDR3 region has 13 residues. Deletions cut 3 bases from V and 1 base from J, with 7 bases between. Germline V gene lookup returns CDR1 SGDLS and CDR2 YYNGEE. Here the CDR3 reads CASSGAENTEAFF. The CDR3 nucleotides are TGTGCCAGCAGCGGGGCAGAGAACACTGAAGCTTTCTTT.

V and J are TRBV9 and TRBJ1-1; 10 positions match TRBD1. V lost 2 bases to trimming and J lost 7 bases; unmatched junction nucleotides: 2. The CDR3 runs to 13 residues. Per germline, CDR1 SGDLS and CDR2 YYNGEE. CDR3 loop: CASSVGQGGEAFF. In DNA, the CDR3 is TGTGCCAGCAGCGTCGGACAGGGGGGTGAAGCTTTCTTT.

This chain links TRBV29-1 with TRBJ2-7, with 7 bases lining up with TRBD1. V was clipped by 7 bases and J by 1 base; unmatched bases: 7. This CDR3 has 13 residues. Germline CDR1 is SQVTM and CDR2 is ANQGSEA. The CDR3 region is CSALTGNSYEQYF. In DNA form, the CDR3 reads TGCAGCGCCCTGACAGGGAATTCCTACGAGCAGTACTTC.

This chain connects TRBV7-9 to TRBJ1-4, with 10 bases matching TRBD1. Germline V lookup: CDR1 SEHNR, CDR2 FQNEAQ (reference sequence). The CDR3 loop spans 18 amino acids. V lost 5 bases, J lost 6 bases, and 15 bases stayed unmatched. CDR3 in amino acids: CASSQMTGTGEVDEKLFF. DNA for the CDR3: TGTGCCAGCAGCCAAATGACCGGGACAGGGGAGGTTGATGAAAAACTGTTTTTT.

This chain uses TRBV4-3 with TRBJ2-7, with D possibly matching TRBD1 (5 bases). Trimming stripped 1 base from V and 0 bases from J, with 13 bases between. CDR1 is LGHNA, CDR2 YSLEER, per germline. This CDR3 comprises 16 residues. The CDR3, as DNA: TGCGCCAGCAGCCAAGGAAGAACAGGTACCTCCTACGAGCAGTACTTC. Translating gives CASSQGRTGTSYEQYF.

V usage is TRBV7-9 and J usage is TRBJ2-3; D is unresolved. V lost 10 bases to trimming and J lost 8 bases, with 13 bases between them. Germline CDR1 is SEHNR and CDR2 is FQNEAQ (reference sequence). The CDR3 length is 11 residues. The CDR3 DNA is TGTGCCACCCACCAGTCAGCTACGCAGTATTTT. Translation: CATHQSATQYF.

The V and J genes are TRBV7-9 and TRBJ2-7; tentative D call: TRBD2 (5 bases). The germline gives CDR1 SEHNR, CDR2 FQNEAQ (reference sequence). The CDR3 consists of 13 residues. Trimming shortened V by 5 bases and J by 6 bases, and 14 bases separated the two germline ends. The CDR3 reads CASSPSEGGEQYF. CDR3 DNA sequence: TGTGCCAGCAGCCCATCTGAGGGCGGCGAGCAGTACTTC.

V is TRBV30 and J is TRBJ2-2; D remains unclear. This CDR3 is 13 amino acids long. Germline loops: CDR1 GTSNPN, CDR2 SVGIG (reference sequence). Trimming removed 5 bases from V and 1 base from J, with 8 bases in between. CDR3 protein: CAWWIVNTGELFF. The CDR3 DNA follows: TGTGCCTGGTGGATTGTGAACACCGGGGAGCTGTTTTTT. Supplemented by reference TRBV30 and TRBJ2-2, the full variable domain reads SQTIHQWPATLVQPVGSPLSLECTVEGTSNPNLYWYRQAAGRGLQLLFYSVGIGQISSEVPQNLSASRPQDRQFILSSKKLLLSDSGFYLCAWWIVNTGELFFGEGSRLTVL.

The chain has TRBV7-6 and TRBJ2-7; 9 bases agree with TRBD1. Germline CDR1 is SGHVS and CDR2 is FNYEAQ. The CDR3 spans 17 residues. V dropped 7 bases and J dropped 4; count of bases not matched to a gene: 17. The CDR3: CASNPPPGGQGFYEQYF. CDR3 nucleotides: TGTGCCAGCAACCCCCCACCCGGGGGACAGGGATTTTACGAGCAGTACTTC.

The V gene is TRBV11-2, the J gene TRBJ2-1, with 9 bases identical to TRBD2. The V gene end was trimmed by 6 bases and the J gene end by 7 bases; junction bases not matched to a gene: 4. Looked up from germline, CDR1 is SGHAT and CDR2 is FQNNGV. CDR3 length: 13 residues. CDR3 sequence (DNA): TGTGCCAGCAGAGTAGCGGGAGTGAATGAGCAGTTCTTC. It specifies CASRVAGVNEQFF.

This rearrangement joins TRBV14 to TRBJ2-7, with no clear D. The CDR3 spans 12 residues. CDR1 and CDR2 (germline): SGHDN, FVKESK. Trimming shortened V by 4 bases and J by 4 bases, and 8 bases separated the two germline ends. The CDR3 protein is CASSPRTYEQYF. DNA for the CDR3: TGTGCCAGCAGCCCCCGGACGTACGAGCAGTACTTC.

The J gene is TRBJ2-1, the V gene TRBV7-9, with 8 positions matching TRBD1. This CDR3 comprises 16 residues. The junction had 12 bases not matched to a gene; V was cut back by 4 bases and J by 7 bases. Germline V gene lookup returns CDR1 SEHNR and CDR2 FQNEAQ (reference sequence). Here the CDR3 reads CASSSYRWGQENEQFF. The CDR3, as DNA: TGTGCCAGCAGCTCGTACCGATGGGGACAGGAGAATGAGCAGTTCTTC.

The gene calls are TRBV5-1 and TRBJ2-7; 15 nucleotides agree with TRBD2. With V trimmed by 4 bases and J by 4 bases, 9 bases remained unmatched. The CDR3 has 17 residues. Germline V gene sequence: CDR1 SGHRS, CDR2 YFSETQ. CDR3 residues: CASSPGLAGGPGYEQYF. In DNA form, the CDR3 reads TGCGCCAGCAGCCCTGGACTAGCGGGAGGGCCGGGGTACGAGCAGTACTTC.

This rearrangement joins TRBV5-4 to TRBJ2-7, with no clear D. The V gene lost 5 bases and the J gene lost 5 bases, with 8 bases spanning the gap. CDR3 length equals 11 residues. From germline, CDR1 is SGHNT and CDR2 YYREEE (reference sequence). The CDR3: CASRAGNEQYF. The CDR3 DNA sequence: TGTGCCAGCAGAGCTGGAAACGAGCAGTACTTC.

J is TRBJ2-1 and V is TRBV10-1; D gene unclear. The V end was cut by 3 bases, the J end by 2 bases, with 8 bases between. The CDR3 is made up of 14 amino acids. Germline V gene sequence: CDR1 WNHNN, CDR2 SYGVQD (reference sequence). CDR3 amino acids: CASSDGGPYNEQFF. CDR3 nucleotides: TGCGCCAGCAGTGATGGTGGGCCCTACAATGAGCAGTTCTTC.

The CDR3 loop is CATSSARNAANEKLFF. CDR3 bases: TGTGCCACCAGCAGTGCGCGGAACGCGGCTAATGAAAAACTGTTTTTT. This chain links TRBV15 with TRBJ1-4; D gene uncertain. CDR1 is LNHNV, CDR2 YYDKDF, per germline (reference sequence). With 3 bases removed from V and 3 bases from J, the gap between germline ends came to 14 bases. CDR3 size: 16 residues. The variable domain in full, completed from reference TRBV15 and TRBJ1-4, reads DAMVIQNPRYQVTQFGKPVTLSCSQTLNHNVMYWYQQKSSQAPKLLFHYYDKDFNNEADTPDNFQSRRPNTSFCFLDIRSPGLGDTAMYLCATSSARNAANEKLFFGSGTQLSVL.

The chain combines TRBV18 with TRBJ2-5; TRBD1 might be the D (6 bases). The ends were cut back, 8 bases at V and 5 bases at J, with 12 bases in the middle. The CDR3 length is 12 residues. The germline CDR1 and CDR2 sequences are KGHSH and LQKENI. CDR3 DNA: TGTGCCAGCACGACAGGCAGGGAGACCCAGTACTTC. Translated, it gives CASTTGRETQYF.

There are a few counts of this clone. The chain has TRBV5-6 and TRBJ1-3, with D possibly matching TRBD1 (6 bases). Germline V gene data show CDR1 as SGHDT and CDR2 as YYEEEE. The CDR3 totals 15 residues. Trimming shortened V by 3 bases and J by 3 bases, and 13 bases separated the two germline ends. CDR3 amino acids: CASSSLGQRGNTIYF. In DNA, the CDR3 is TGTGCCAGCAGCTCCCTGGGACAACGTGGAAACACCATATATTTT.

This rearrangement joins TRBV7-9 to TRBJ1-1, with a weak D call TRBD1 (5 bases). V lost 1 base, J lost 1 base, and 13 bases lay in between. Per germline, CDR1 SEHNR and CDR2 FQNEAQ (reference sequence). The length of the CDR3 is 16 residues. CDR3 nucleotides: TGTGCCAGCAGCTTAGATCCGGGACGGGGGAACACTGAAGCTTTCTTT. Translation: CASSLDPGRGNTEAFF.

Only one count was recorded for this clone. Other DNA sequences of this sample code for an identical CDR3. The chain carries TRBV6-6 and TRBJ1-5, with a possible D match to TRBD1 (6 bases). This CDR3 contains 15 residues. Germline values: CDR1 MNHNY, CDR2 SVGAGI (reference sequence). V shed 0 bases and J shed 5 bases, with 11 bases lying between them. The CDR3 protein is CASSYSLQGDQPQHF. CDR3 nucleotide sequence: TGTGCCAGCAGTTACTCCTTACAGGGAGATCAGCCCCAGCATTTT.

In nucleotides, the CDR3 is TGTGCCAGCATGGCGGGAGGGCCCTACGAGCAGTACTTC. Its translation is CASMAGGPYEQYF. The rearrangement links TRBV27 to TRBJ2-7; TRBD2 matches 9 bases. CDR1 is MNHEY, CDR2 SMNVEV, per germline (reference sequence). The CDR3 totals 13 residues. The V segment lost 7 bases and the J segment 2 bases; nucleotides outside the gene matches: 3.

The chain carries TRBV13 and TRBJ1-4; TRBD1 is a possible D gene (5 bases). CDR1 and CDR2 (germline): PRHDT, FYEKMQ (reference sequence). The CDR3 has 15 amino acids. V shed 1 base and J shed 8 bases, with 14 bases lying between them. The CDR3 here is CASSLAAQGAEKLFF. Written as DNA, the CDR3 is TGTGCCAGCAGCTTAGCCGCCCAAGGGGCCGAAAAACTGTTTTTT. Full variable domain (outside the CDR3, taken from reference TRBV13 and TRBJ1-4): AAGVIQSPRHLIKEKRETATLKCYPIPRHDTVYWYQQGPGQDPQFLISFYEKMQSDKGSIPDRFSAQQFSDYHSELNMSSLELGDSALYFCASSLAAQGAEKLFFGSGTQLSVL.

This sequence joins TRBV5-4 and TRBJ1-3; D gene uncertain. The germline gives CDR1 SGHNT, CDR2 YYREEE (reference sequence). There are 15 residues in the CDR3. Trimming stripped 2 bases from V and 0 bases from J, with 9 bases between. The CDR3 sequence is CASSLLSSSGNTIYF. The CDR3 DNA reads TGTGCCAGCAGCTTATTGAGTAGCTCTGGAAACACCATATATTTT. Full variable domain (missing parts from reference TRBV5-4 and TRBJ1-3): ETGVTQSPTHLIKTRGQQVTLRCSSQSGHNTVSWYQQALGQGPQFIFQYYREEENGRGNFPPRFSGLQFPNYSSELNVNALELDDSALYLCASSLLSSSGNTIYFGEGSWLTVV.